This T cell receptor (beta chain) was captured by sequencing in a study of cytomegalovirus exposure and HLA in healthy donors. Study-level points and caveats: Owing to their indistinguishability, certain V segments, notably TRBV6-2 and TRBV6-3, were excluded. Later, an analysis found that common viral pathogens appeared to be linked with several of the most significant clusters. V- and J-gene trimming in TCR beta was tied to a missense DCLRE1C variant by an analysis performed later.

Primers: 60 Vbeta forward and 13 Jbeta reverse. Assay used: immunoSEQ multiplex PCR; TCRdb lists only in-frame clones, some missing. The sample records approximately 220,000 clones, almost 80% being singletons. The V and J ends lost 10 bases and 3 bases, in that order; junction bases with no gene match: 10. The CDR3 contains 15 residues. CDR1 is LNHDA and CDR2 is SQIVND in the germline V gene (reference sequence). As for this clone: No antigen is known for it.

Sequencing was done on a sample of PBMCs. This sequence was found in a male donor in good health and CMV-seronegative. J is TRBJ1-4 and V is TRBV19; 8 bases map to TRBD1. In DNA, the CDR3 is TGTGCCACCTGGGACAGGTCGGCGGCTAATGAAAAACTGTTTTTT. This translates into CATWDRSAANEKLFF. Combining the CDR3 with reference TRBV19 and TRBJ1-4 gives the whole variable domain DGGITQSPKYLFRKEGQNVTLSCEQNLNHDAMYWYRQDPGQGLRLIYYSQIVNDFQKGDIAEGYSVSREKKESFPLTVTSAQKNPTAFYLCATWDRSAANEKLFFGSGTQLSVL.